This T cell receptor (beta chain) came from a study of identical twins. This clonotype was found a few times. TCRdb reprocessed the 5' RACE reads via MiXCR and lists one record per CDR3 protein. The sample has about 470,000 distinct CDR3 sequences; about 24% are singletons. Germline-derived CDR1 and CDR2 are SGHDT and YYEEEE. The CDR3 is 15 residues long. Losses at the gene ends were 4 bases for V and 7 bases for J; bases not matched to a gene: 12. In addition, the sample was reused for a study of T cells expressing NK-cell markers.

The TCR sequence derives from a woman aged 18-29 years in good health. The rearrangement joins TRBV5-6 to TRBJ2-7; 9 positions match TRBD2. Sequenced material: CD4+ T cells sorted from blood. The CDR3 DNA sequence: TGTGCCAGCAGCCCCCCAGAAGCGGGGGGCAGGGAGCAGTACTTC. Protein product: CASSPPEAGGREQYF.